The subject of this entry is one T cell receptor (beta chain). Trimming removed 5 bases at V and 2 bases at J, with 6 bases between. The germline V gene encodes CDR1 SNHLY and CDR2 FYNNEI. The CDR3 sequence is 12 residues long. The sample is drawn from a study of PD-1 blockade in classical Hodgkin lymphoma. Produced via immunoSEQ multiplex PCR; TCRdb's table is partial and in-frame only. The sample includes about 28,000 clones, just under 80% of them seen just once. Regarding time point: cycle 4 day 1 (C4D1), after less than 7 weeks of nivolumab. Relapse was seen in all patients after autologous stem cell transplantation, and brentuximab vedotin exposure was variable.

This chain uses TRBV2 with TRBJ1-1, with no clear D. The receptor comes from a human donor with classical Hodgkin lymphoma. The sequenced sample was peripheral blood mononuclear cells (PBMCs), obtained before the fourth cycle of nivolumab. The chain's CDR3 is CASSIGNTEAFF. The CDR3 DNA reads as TGTGCCAGCAGTATCGGAAACACTGAAGCTTTCTTT.